This TCR beta chain appears in the sequencing data of a study of shared clonotypes between healthy human individuals. Study-level results: Only blood samples were collected, and tissue repertoires likely differ.

Original processing methods: Filtering differed, since immunoSEQ gave only junction sequences and no quality scores. The repertoire was sequenced with immunoSEQ multiplex PCR; TCRdb's copy has only in-frame clones and lacks some. The DNA was the basis for D and trimming; V, J and clone size are from that table. Of about 480,000 clones listed, 79% are singletons. Genomic DNA for unsorted samples was obtained from about 90 million PBMCs. V was cut by 7 bases and J by 11 bases, with 14 bases left in between. CDR3 length equals 11 residues. The germline V gene encodes CDR1 MNHEY and CDR2 SVGAGI. Worth noting for this clone: Its antigen remains unidentified.

The rearrangement joins TRBV6-5 to TRBJ2-5, with D possibly being TRBD2 (6 bases). Sequenced material: PBMCs. The sequence came from a woman aged 40-49 years in good health. Some clones in this sample may be carry-over from other donors' samples. CDR3 bases: TGTGCCAGCATCCAGGGCGGGGAGCAGTACTTC. This sequence encodes CASIQGGEQYF.